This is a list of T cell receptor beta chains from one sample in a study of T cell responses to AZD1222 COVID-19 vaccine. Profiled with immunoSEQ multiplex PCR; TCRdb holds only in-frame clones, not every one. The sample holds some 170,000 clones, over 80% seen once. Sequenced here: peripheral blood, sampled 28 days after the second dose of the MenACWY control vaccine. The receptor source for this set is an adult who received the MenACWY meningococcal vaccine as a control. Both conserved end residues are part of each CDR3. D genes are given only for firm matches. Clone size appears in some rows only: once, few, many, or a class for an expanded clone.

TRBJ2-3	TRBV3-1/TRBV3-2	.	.	CASSRTKRGDPDTQYF
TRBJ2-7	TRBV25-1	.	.	CASSENYEQYF
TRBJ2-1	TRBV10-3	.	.	CAISPGLLNEQFF
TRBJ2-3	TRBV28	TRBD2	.	CASSTRRLAGDVWTDTQYF
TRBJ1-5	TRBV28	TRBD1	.	CASLKTTGRQPQHF
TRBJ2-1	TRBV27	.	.	CASSARLQGNEQFF
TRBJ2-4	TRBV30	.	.	CGGLAKNIQYF
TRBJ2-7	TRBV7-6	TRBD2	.	CASSFEAVSGRTSYEQYF
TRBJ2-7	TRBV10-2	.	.	CASSESYEQYF
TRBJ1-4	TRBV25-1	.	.	CASEDTLNEKLFF
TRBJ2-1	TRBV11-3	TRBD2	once	CASRGSSGMGEQFF
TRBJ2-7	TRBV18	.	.	CASSPVGYYEQYF
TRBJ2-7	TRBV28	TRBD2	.	CASSREGDSYEQYF
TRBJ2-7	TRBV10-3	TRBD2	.	CAISDSRLTVGTNEQYF
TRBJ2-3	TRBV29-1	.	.	CSVDISRQQSTDTQYF
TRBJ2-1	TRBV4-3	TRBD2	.	CASSQASGRANEQFF
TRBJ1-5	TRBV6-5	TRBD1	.	CASSQGARGNQPQHF
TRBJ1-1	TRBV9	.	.	CASSGGPLGTEAFF
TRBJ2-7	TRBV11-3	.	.	CASSPSGSYEQYF
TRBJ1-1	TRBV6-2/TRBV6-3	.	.	CASSYPPSPNTEAFF
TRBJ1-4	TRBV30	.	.	CAWSGGGSEKLFF
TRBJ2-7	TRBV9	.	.	CASTISGEGGEQYF
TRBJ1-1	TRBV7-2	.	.	CASSLLGDTEAFF
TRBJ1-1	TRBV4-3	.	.	CASSQRVRAGGTEAFF
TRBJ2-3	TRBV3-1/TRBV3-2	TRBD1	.	CASSRTPGQGATDTQYF
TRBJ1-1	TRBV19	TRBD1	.	CASSIPGQGGTEAFF
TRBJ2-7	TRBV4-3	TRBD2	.	CASSQDRLAGGEQYF
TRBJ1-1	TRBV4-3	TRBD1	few	CASEGQGGTEAFF
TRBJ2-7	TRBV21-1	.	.	CASSKDRRLTGGPNYEQYF
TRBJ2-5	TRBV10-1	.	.	CASSRDPQETQYF
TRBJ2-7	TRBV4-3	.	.	CASSVGRTTYEQYF
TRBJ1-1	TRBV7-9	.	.	CASSSLGTEAFF
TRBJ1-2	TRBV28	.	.	CASSLVVRGMGGYTF
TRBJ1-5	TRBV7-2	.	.	CASSPGWGPQHF
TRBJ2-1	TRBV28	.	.	CAGGTTYNEQFF
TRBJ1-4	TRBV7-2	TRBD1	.	CASSPRQGYNEKLFF
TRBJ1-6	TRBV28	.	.	CASSSIISNSPLHF
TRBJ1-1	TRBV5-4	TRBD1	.	CAGQGMNTEAFF
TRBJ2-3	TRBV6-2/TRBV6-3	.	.	CASSLWGDTQYF
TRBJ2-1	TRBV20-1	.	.	CSARDQNEQFF
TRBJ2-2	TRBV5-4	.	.	CASRLPANTGELFF
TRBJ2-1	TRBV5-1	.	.	CASSYIAAYNEQFF
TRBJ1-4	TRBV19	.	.	CASRPVGPPTNEKLFF
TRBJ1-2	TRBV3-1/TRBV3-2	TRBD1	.	CASSFGQGSIGYTF
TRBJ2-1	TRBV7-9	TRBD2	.	CASSLALAGVDEQFF
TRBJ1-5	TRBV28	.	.	CASRWDLLSDQPQHF
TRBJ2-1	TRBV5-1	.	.	CASSLASSYNEQFF
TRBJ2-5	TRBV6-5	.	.	CASRGLPEGTQYF
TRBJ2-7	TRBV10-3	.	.	CAIRGGGTRPYEQYF
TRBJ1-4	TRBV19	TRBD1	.	CASSFRTGGKLFF